Following are 23 T cell receptor beta chains from one sample sequenced in a study of CXCR3-negative and CXCR3-positive naive CD8 T cells. The method, 5' RACE with UMI labels, was used to prepare the TRB cDNA libraries. Using the 5' RACE reads, TCRdb records one entry per CDR3 protein without DNA. Seen in this sample are 35,000 to 50,000 distinct CDR3 sequences; the ten most common clones hold about 10%. Sample: memory CD8+ T cells from blood. These receptors originate from a human donor in good health. Some clones in this sample may be carry-over from other donors' samples.

J is TRBJ1-3 and V is TRBV28; absent DNA, TCRdb's TRBD1 call cannot be checked. Germline V gene data show CDR1 as MDHEN and CDR2 as SYDVKM. The CDR3 totals 16 residues. Here the CDR3 reads CASSPDRGGSGNTIYF.

This CDR3 is CASSFFTLGQGSVSSGYTF. The V call is TRBV12-3 or TRBV12-4, the J call TRBJ1-2; TCRdb designates TRBD1, a call that cannot be tested without DNA. The CDR3 has 19 residues.

The CDR3 loop reads CASSKAGRGGKNIQYF. The chain carries TRBV21-1 and TRBJ2-4; without DNA, the TCRdb call of TRBD2 cannot be checked. TRBV21-1 is a pseudogene segment. The CDR3 is made up of 16 amino acids.

This chain uses TRBV29-1 with TRBJ1-2; TCRdb proposes TRBD1, but this gene call is untestable without DNA. Germline CDR1 and CDR2: SQVTM and ANQGSEA. CDR3 length equals 11 residues. The CDR3 protein is CSVGGDYGYTF.

This sequence joins TRBV4-2 and TRBJ2-7; TCRdb selects TRBD1, and the lack of DNA leaves this call unchecked. This CDR3 spans 16 amino acids. Germline CDR1 reads LGHNA; CDR2 reads YNFKEQ. CDR3 region: CASSQDWGGRAYEQYF.

The chain employs TRBV11-3 and TRBJ2-7. CDR3 length equals 14 residues. The germline V gene encodes CDR1 SGHNT and CDR2 YENEEA. This chain's CDR3 is CASSLEGNSYEQYF.

The V and J genes are TRBV14 and TRBJ2-1; TCRdb names TRBD1, which stays unverified in the absence of DNA. Germline V gives CDR1 SGHDN, CDR2 FVKESK. The CDR3 has 15 residues. The CDR3 region is CASSQVTGGINEQFF. Together with reference TRBV14 and TRBJ2-1, the CDR3 gives the full variable domain: EAGVTQFPSHSVIEKGQTVTLRCDPISGHDNLYWYRRVMGKEIKFLLHFVKESKQDESGMPNNRFLAERTGGTYSTLKVQPAELEDSGVYFCASSQVTGGINEQFFGPGTRLTVL.

The chain combines TRBV29-1 with TRBJ2-7. This CDR3 spans 13 amino acids. Germline loops: CDR1 SQVTM, CDR2 ANQGSEA. This chain's CDR3 is CSVEDSRSYEQYF.

The chain combines TRBV20-1 with TRBJ1-1. Per germline, CDR1 DFQATT and CDR2 SNEGSKA (reference sequence). The CDR3 is 15 residues long. CDR3 amino acids: CSARDVGGRDTEAFF.

The chain uses TRBV7-9 and TRBJ2-2; checking the TCRdb D call of TRBD1 is not possible without DNA. CDR3 length: 15 amino acids. Germline V lookup: CDR1 SEHNR, CDR2 FQNEAQ (reference sequence). The CDR3 spells CASSPSGTATGELFF.

This sequence joins TRBV14 and TRBJ1-1. Germline CDR1 SGHDN, CDR2 FVKESK. The CDR3 consists of 13 residues. CDR3: CASSPYRTPEAFF.

This chain uses TRBV5-6 with TRBJ1-1; TCRdb picks TRBD1, but there is no DNA to check that call. CDR3 length: 12 residues. Germline loops: CDR1 SGHDT, CDR2 YYEEEE. The CDR3 reads CASSTGTGEAFF.

This chain links TRBV7-3 with TRBJ2-5. Per the germline V gene, CDR1 is SGHTA and CDR2 is FQGTGA. The CDR3 loop spans 14 amino acids. This CDR3 is CASSADGYQETQYF.

The chain employs TRBV14 and TRBJ1-2; TCRdb lists TRBD1, though no DNA is available to test this call. Per germline, CDR1 SGHDN and CDR2 FVKESK. The CDR3 extends over 11 amino acids. This CDR3 is CASSPGNGYTF.

The chain has TRBV7-9 and TRBJ2-4; TCRdb calls TRBD1, which cannot be checked without DNA. Looked up from germline, CDR1 is SEHNR and CDR2 is FQNEAQ (reference sequence). The CDR3 consists of 17 residues. CDR3 sequence: CASSPTAPGQGIGIQYF.

The genes are TRBV5-5 and TRBJ1-4; the TCRdb D gene call, TRBD1, has no DNA to confirm it. Germline loops: CDR1 SGHKS, CDR2 YYEKEE (reference sequence). This CDR3 comprises 17 residues. CDR3 in amino acids: CASSSEGGVATNEKLFF.

The V gene is TRBV6-5, the J gene TRBJ2-7; TCRdb's D gene call, TRBD1, goes unchecked for lack of DNA. CDR3 length equals 17 residues. The germline gives CDR1 MNHEY, CDR2 SVGAGI. CDR3 amino acids: CASSYSRETGLRYEQYF.

The chain is built from TRBV23-1 and TRBJ1-1; as DNA is missing, the TRBD1 call by TCRdb cannot be tested. TRBV23-1 is treated as an ORF (open reading frame) with a function not yet certain. The CDR3 has 11 amino acids. The CDR3 reads CASSHRAEAFF.

The rearrangement joins TRBV4-3 to TRBJ1-2; TCRdb's D gene call, TRBD1, goes unchecked for lack of DNA. CDR1 and CDR2 from the germline V gene are LGHNA and YSLEER. CDR3 length equals 15 residues. The CDR3 reads CASSQDGTGGYGYTF.

The rearrangement joins TRBV3-1 to TRBJ2-7; lacking DNA, the TRBD1 call made by TCRdb goes unchecked. CDR1 and CDR2 (germline): LGHDT, YNNKEL (reference sequence). This CDR3 has 14 amino acids. CDR3 loop: CASSSGTVSYEQYF.

The rearrangement links TRBV6-6 to TRBJ1-5. CDR3 size: 16 residues. Germline V gene data show CDR1 as MNHNY and CDR2 as SVGAGI (reference sequence). The CDR3 here is CASSYSGSAGGQPQHF.

V gene TRBV5-1 combines with J gene TRBJ2-1; TCRdb calls TRBD1, which cannot be checked without DNA. The CDR3 totals 15 residues. Germline V gene lookup returns CDR1 SGHRS and CDR2 YFSETQ. This chain's CDR3 is CASSTGQGTYNEQFF. Together with reference TRBV5-1 and TRBJ2-1, the CDR3 gives the full variable domain: KAGVTQTPRYLIKTRGQQVTLSCSPISGHRSVSWYQQTPGQGLQFLFEYFSETQRNKGNFPGRFSGRQFSNSRSEMNVSTLELGDSALYLCASSTGQGTYNEQFFGPGTRLTVL.

V gene TRBV6-5 combines with J gene TRBJ2-2; the D call from TCRdb, TRBD1, cannot be confirmed without DNA. The CDR3 spans 14 residues. Germline V gene lookup returns CDR1 MNHEY and CDR2 SVGAGI. CDR3 sequence reads: CASKSGTATFYLFF.